The clone carrying this T cell receptor (beta chain) has a single count. The sample is drawn from a study of OX40 agonist ivuxolimab in advanced cancers. CDR1 MNHNY and CDR2 SVGAGI come from the germline V gene (reference sequence). This CDR3 contains 15 residues. V was clipped by 2 bases and J by 7 bases, with 15 bases between them. Method: immunoSEQ multiplex PCR; TCRdb's copy keeps in-frame clones and lacks some. The sample lists about 77,000 clones; about nine tenths were seen once. This clonotype was sampled from an adult with an advanced solid tumor such as melanoma, head and neck, liver or kidney cancer. This chain links TRBV6-6 with TRBJ1-5, with a possible D match to TRBD1 (5 bases). Sample: CD4+ or CD8+ T cells sorted from blood, taken in a trial of the OX40 agonist ivuxolimab. CDR3 amino acids: CASSYHLGGDQPQHF. The CDR3 region has the DNA TGTGCCAGCAGTTACCATTTGGGGGGTGACCAGCCCCAGCATTTT.